This T cell receptor (beta chain) is drawn from a study of vaccination and CD4 T cells after COVID-19 (dated 2022 in TCRdb). About the full investigation: SARS-CoV-2 positivity had been established in the convalescent patients by nasal swab PCR, and mild disease was recorded in about 9 of these patients and severe disease in one. Overlapping spike peptide pools from SARS-CoV-2 and from the common cold coronaviruses HCoV-NL63, HCoV-OC43 and HCoV-229E were used as culture stimuli. In over 8 COVID-19 convalescent patients and several infection-naive healthy vaccine recipients, researchers compared the spike-specific CD4+ TCR repertoire from before mRNA vaccination with the repertoire from after. The time from the second vaccine dose to post-vaccine blood sampling had a median of roughly 79 days and ranged from about 12 to 250 days. Three convalescent patients gave samples both early after vaccination (day 14) and late after vaccination (days 161 to 241). Control cultures used a CEFX viral epitope pool as positive control, an HIV-1 Nef peptide pool as negative control, or no peptide. Post-COVID blood samples were collected from convalescent patients a median of approximately 100 days after diagnosis, with a range of roughly 35 to 170 days. Six males and four females were included in the convalescent cohort, with two Hispanic individuals, seven Caucasians, two Asians and one multiracial person represented. Two doses of either the Pfizer-BioNTech BNT162b2 vaccine (n=8) or the Moderna mRNA-1273 vaccine (n=2) were administered to participants. Beyond this particular receptor, the publication reports: Nearly all vaccine-specific clones in convalescent patients (304 of 307) were mono-reactive for SARS-CoV-2 spike rather than cross-reactive with common cold coronaviruses. In convalescent patients, a median approximately 83% of post-vaccine SARS-CoV-2-reactive clones were detected only after vaccination, and vaccine-specific priming was suggested by this finding. Relatively few convalescent patients were included in the study, and early timepoints after natural infection were not analyzed. The median number of SARS-CoV-2-reactive clonotypes rose from under 25 after infection to 38 after vaccination, but the change was not significant.

The CDR1 and CDR2 encoded by the germline V gene (reference sequence) are LNHDA and SQIVND. Ends trimmed: V by 6 bases, J by 3 bases; bases unmatched to a gene: 12. The CDR3 spans 16 residues, from the cysteine through the phenylalanine. The only DNA kept is the CDR3, 48 bases in frame from the first base. The meaning of the sample's time point label: late sampling 161 to 241 days after vaccination in three convalescent patients. Interpreted using the paper, the treatment or condition label stands for: roughly nine-day PBMC culture with coronavirus spike peptide pools or control peptides (ViraFEST assay). The study used the ViraFEST assay, which expanded antigen-specific T cells with peptide pools and then identified expanded clonotypes by TCR sequencing. The positive SARS-CoV-2 PCR tests of the convalescent patients were dated from March to December 2020, before the Alpha, Beta and Delta variants emerged in the United States. Each well held two million PBMCs cultured with roughly 10 ug/ml peptide pools in IMDM containing roughly 5% human AB serum and 7.5 to 10 IU/ml IL-2. On days 3 and 7, half of the culture medium was replaced with fresh IL-2-containing medium. Once the cells had been in culture for less than 11 days, the EasySep CD4+ T cell isolation kit was used to isolate CD4+ T cells by negative selection. Ficoll-Paque Plus gradient centrifugation was used to isolate PBMCs from whole blood, and the isolated PBMCs were then either used fresh or cryopreserved at -140C. Triplicate wells were generally used for each culture condition.

The library relied on PCR. DNA from cultured CD4+ T cells was subjected to TCR sequencing with the Oncomine TCR Beta short-read assay at the Johns Hopkins FTIC core. Genomic DNA was extracted from the cultured CD4+ T cells with the QIAamp micro DNA kit. Oncomine TCR Beta libraries from cultured CD4+ T cells were pooled using unique dual indexes and sequenced on an Illumina iSeq 100. The study's own analysis went as follows. Non-productive sequences were filtered out, and CDR3s that did not start with C, did not end with F or W, or were shorter than 7 amino acids were discarded. The MANAFEST web application was used to identify antigen-specific clonotypes by comparing peptide-stimulated wells against reference wells and other culture wells. For a clone to be called positive, the clone needed an FDR below 0.05, an odds ratio above 5, and a productive frequency above 0.1% in at least two of three replicate wells. A clonotype counted as cross-reactive if it showed significant expansion both in the SARS-CoV-2 spike wells and in at least one common cold coronavirus spike condition. CDR3 homology was assessed with Levenshtein distances (stringdist) and unrooted phylogenetic trees (ape) in R version 3.6.1. Through fastp at Q25 and MiXCR, TCRdb rebuilt clones from the public reads, retaining in-frame beta chains. Each entry is one CDR3 protein sequence, shown with its most common DNA and genes. In this record, the V and J calls reflect TCRdb's handling and not the investigators' own analysis. This sample is represented by about 21,000 distinct CDR3 sequences; roughly 36% of them were singletons. The biggest ten clones account for less than 3% of the sample.

The table lists this clonotype with a few counts. The specificity of this receptor is unknown. Base qualities were left out, and no much larger clone turns up one base away. The sample in question was CD4+ T cells from blood, cultured in vitro, obtained about 7 months after SARS-CoV-2 vaccination. The chain joins TRBV19 to TRBJ1-2; 8 middle bases align to TRBD1. This TCR was sampled from a human donor who had recovered from COVID-19. The CDR3 loop reads CASRLSAGGRDYGYTF. The DNA is as follows: TGTGCCAGTAGGTTATCGGCAGGGGGCCGGGACTATGGCTACACCTTC.